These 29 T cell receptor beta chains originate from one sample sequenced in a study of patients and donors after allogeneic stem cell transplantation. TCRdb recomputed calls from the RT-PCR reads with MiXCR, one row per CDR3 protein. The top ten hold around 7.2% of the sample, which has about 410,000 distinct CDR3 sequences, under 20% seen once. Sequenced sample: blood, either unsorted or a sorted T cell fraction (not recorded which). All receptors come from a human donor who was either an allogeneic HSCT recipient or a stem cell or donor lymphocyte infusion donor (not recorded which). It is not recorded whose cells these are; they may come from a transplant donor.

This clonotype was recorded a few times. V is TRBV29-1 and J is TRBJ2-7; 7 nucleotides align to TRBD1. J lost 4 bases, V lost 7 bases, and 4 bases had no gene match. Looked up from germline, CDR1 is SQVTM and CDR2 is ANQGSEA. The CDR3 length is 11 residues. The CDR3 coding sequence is TGCAGCGCCCACAGGGGATACGAGCAGTACTTC. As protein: CSAHRGYEQYF.

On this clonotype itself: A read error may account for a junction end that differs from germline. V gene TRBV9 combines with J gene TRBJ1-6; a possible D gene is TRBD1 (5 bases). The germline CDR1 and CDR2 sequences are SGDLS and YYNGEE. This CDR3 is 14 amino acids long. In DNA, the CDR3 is TGTGCCGGCAGCCCGGGACTCTATAATTCACCCCTCCACTTT. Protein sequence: CAGSPGLYNSPLHF.

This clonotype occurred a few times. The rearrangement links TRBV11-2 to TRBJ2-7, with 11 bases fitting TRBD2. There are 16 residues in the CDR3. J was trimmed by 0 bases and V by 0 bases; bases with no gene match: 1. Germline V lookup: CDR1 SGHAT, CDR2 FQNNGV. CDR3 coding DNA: TGTGCCAGCAGCTTAGAGGGACTAGCGGTCTCCTACGAGCAGTACTTC. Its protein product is CASSLEGLAVSYEQYF.

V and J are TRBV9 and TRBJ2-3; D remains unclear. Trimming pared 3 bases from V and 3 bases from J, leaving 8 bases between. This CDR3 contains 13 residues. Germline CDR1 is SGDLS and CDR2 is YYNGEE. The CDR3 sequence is CASSATRTDTQYF. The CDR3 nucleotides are TGTGCCAGCAGCGCGACAAGAACAGATACGCAGTATTTT.

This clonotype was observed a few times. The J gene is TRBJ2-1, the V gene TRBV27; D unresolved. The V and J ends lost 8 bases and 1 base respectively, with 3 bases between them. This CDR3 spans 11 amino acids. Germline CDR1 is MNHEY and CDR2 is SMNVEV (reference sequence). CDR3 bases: TGTGCCAGCCTTTCCTACAATGAGCAGTTCTTC. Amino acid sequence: CASLSYNEQFF.

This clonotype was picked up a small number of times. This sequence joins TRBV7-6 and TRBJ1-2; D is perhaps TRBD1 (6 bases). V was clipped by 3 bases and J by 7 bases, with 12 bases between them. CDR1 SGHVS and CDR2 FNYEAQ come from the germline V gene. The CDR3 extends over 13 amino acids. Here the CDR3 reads CASSFYGGLGYTF. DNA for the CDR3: TGTGCCAGCAGCTTCTATGGGGGGCTTGGCTACACCTTC.

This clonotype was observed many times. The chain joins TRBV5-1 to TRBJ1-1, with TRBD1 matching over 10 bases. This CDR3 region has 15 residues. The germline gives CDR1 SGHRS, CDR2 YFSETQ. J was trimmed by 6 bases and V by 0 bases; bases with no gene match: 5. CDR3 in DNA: TGCGCCAGCAGCTTGGGTTATGGACAGGGGGCTGAAGCTTTCTTT. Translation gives CASSLGYGQGAEAFF.

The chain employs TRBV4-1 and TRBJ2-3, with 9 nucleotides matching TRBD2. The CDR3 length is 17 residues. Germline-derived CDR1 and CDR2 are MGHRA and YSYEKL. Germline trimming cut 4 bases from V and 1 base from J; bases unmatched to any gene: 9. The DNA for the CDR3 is TGCGCCAGCAGCCTCTCGGGGCAGCGGGGGGGCACAGATACGCAGTATTTT. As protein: CASSLSGQRGGTDTQYF.

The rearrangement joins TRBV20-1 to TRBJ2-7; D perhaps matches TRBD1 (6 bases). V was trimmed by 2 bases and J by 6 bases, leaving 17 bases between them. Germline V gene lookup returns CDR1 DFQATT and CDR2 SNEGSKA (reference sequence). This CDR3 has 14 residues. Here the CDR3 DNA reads TGCAGTGCTAGAAGTGGGGGCGTCGGCTCCGAGCAGTACTTC. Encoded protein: CSARSGGVGSEQYF.

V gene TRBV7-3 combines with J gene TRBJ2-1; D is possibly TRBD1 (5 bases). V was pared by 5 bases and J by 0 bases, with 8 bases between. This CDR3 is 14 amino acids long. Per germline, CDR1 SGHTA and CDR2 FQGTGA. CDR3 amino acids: CASSRQFSYNEQFF. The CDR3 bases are TGTGCCAGCAGCCGACAGTTCTCCTACAATGAGCAGTTCTTC.

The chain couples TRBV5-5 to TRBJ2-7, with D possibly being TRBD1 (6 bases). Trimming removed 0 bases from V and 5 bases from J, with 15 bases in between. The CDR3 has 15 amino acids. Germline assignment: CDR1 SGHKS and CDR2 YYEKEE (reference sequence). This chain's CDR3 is CASSLGGLLGDEQYF. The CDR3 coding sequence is TGTGCCAGCAGCTTGGGGGGGCTTTTAGGAGACGAGCAGTACTTC. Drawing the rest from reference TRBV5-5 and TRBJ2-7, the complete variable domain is DAGVTQSPTHLIKTRGQQVTLRCSPISGHKSVSWYQQVLGQGPQFIFQYYEKEERGRGNFPDRFSARQFPNYSSELNVNALLLGDSALYLCASSLGGLLGDEQYFGPGTRLTVT.

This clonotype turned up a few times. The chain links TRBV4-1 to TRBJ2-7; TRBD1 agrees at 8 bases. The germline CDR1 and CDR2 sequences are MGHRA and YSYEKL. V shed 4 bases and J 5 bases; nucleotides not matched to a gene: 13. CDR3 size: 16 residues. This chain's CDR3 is CASSPRYRQGAHEQYF. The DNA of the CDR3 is TGCGCCAGCAGCCCAAGATATCGGCAGGGGGCCCACGAGCAGTACTTC.

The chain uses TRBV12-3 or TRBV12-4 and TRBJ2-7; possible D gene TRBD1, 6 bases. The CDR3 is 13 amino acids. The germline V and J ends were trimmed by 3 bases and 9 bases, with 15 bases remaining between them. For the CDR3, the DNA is TGTGCCAGCAGTTTTGGACAGTGGAAGGTGCAGTACTTC. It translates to CASSFGQWKVQYF.

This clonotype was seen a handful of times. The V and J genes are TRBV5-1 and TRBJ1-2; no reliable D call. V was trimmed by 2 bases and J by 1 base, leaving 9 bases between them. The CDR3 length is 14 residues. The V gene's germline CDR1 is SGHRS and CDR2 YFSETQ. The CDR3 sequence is CASSLTDLNYGYTF. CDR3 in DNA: TGCGCCAGCAGCTTAACAGACCTTAACTATGGCTACACCTTC.

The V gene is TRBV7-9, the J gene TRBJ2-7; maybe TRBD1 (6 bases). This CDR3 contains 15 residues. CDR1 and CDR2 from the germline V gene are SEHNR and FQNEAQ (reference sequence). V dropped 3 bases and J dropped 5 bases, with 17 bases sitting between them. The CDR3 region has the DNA TGTGCCAGCAGCTTCCCGGACAGCAATCAGGACGAGCAGTACTTC. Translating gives CASSFPDSNQDEQYF.

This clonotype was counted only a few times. Written as DNA, the CDR3 is TGTGCCACCAGTGGAAAGGGGACTGAAGCTTTCTTT. Translating it yields CATSGKGTEAFF. V and J are TRBV24-1 and TRBJ1-1; the D gene is possibly TRBD1 (5 bases). Deletions cut 5 bases from V and 5 bases from J, with 8 bases between. Germline V gene data show CDR1 as KGHDR and CDR2 as SFDVKD. The CDR3 length is 12 residues.

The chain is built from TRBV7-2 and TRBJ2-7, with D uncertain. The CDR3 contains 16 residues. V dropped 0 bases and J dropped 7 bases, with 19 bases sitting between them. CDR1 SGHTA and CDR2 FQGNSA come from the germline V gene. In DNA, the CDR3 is TGTGCCAGCAGCTTAGCCGAAGTATTTGGGGTTTGGGAGCAGTACTTC. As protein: CASSLAEVFGVWEQYF.

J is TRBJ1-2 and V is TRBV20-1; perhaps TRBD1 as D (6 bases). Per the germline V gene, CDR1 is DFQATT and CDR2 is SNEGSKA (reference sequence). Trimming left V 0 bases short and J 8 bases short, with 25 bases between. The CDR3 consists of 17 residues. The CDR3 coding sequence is TGCAGTGCTAGAGATCGGTTTGGGCGGGGGGCAATGGGAGGCTACACCTTC. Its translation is CSARDRFGRGAMGGYTF.

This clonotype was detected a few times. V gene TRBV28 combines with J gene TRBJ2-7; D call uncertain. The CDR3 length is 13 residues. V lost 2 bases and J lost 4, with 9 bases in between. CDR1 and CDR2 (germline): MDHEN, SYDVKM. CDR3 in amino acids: CASSLRTEYEQYF. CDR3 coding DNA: TGTGCCAGCAGTTTACGGACCGAATACGAGCAGTACTTC.

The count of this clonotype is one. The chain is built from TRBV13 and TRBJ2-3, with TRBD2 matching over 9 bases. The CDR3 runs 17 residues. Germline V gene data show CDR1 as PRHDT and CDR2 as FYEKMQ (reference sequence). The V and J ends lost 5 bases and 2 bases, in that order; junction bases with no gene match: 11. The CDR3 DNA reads TGTGCCAGCAGCCGTGGAATAGCGGGAGCCTACACAGATACGCAGTATTTT. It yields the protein CASSRGIAGAYTDTQYF.

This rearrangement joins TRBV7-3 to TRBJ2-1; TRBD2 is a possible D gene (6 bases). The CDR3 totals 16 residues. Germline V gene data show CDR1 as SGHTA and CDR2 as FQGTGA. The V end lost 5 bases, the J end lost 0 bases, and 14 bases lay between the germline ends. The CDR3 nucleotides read TGTGCCAGCAGCCTAGGGGACTGGTCCTCCTACAATGAGCAGTTCTTC. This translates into CASSLGDWSSYNEQFF.

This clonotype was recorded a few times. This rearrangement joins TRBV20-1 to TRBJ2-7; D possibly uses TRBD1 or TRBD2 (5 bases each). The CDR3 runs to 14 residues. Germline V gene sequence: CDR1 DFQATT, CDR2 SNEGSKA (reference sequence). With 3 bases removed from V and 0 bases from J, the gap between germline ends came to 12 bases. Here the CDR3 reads CSASRDGISYEQYF. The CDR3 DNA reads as TGCAGTGCTAGCCGGGACGGAATCTCCTACGAGCAGTACTTC.

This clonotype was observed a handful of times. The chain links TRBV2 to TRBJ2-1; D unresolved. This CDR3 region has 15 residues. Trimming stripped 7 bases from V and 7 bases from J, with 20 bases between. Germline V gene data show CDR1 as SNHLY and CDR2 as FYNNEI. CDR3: CASTVGSPYTNEQFF. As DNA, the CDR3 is TGTGCCAGCACTGTGGGTTCCCCCTATACAAATGAGCAGTTCTTC.

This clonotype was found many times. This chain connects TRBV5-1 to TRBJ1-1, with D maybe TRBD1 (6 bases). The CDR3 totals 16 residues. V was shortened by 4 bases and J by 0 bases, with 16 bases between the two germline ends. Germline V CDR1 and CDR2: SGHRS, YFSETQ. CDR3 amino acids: CASSRDSGALNTEAFF. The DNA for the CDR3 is TGCGCCAGCAGCCGGGACTCAGGGGCCCTGAACACTGAAGCTTTCTTT.

Here the CDR3 reads CASSQVRISSGNTIYF. For the CDR3, the DNA is TGCGCCAGCAGCCAAGTACGAATCAGCTCTGGAAACACCATATATTTT. V is TRBV4-3 and J is TRBJ1-3; D gene uncertain. Trimming took 1 base from V and 0 from J, leaving 10 bases between them. Germline V CDR1 and CDR2: LGHNA, YSLEER. The CDR3 runs 16 residues.

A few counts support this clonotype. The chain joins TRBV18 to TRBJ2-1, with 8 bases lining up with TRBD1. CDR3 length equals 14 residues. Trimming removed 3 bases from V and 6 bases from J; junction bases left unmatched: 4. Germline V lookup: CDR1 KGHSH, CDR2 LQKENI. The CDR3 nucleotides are TGTGCCAGCTCACCCGGACAGGGTAGCAATGAGCAGTTCTTC. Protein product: CASSPGQGSNEQFF.

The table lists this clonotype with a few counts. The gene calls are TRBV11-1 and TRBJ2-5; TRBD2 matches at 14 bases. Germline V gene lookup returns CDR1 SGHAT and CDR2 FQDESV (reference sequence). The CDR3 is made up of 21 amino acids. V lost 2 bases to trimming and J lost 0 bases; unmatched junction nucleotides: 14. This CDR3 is CASSLKYEGTSGGRYQETQYF. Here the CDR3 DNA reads TGTGCCAGCAGCTTAAAGTATGAGGGGACTAGCGGGGGACGGTACCAAGAGACCCAGTACTTC.

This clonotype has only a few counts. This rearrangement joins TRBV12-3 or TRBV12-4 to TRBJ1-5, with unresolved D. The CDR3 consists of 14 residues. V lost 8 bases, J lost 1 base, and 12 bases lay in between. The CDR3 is CASSERLSNQPQHF. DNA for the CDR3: TGTGCCAGCTCCGAGCGGTTAAGCAATCAGCCCCAGCATTTT.

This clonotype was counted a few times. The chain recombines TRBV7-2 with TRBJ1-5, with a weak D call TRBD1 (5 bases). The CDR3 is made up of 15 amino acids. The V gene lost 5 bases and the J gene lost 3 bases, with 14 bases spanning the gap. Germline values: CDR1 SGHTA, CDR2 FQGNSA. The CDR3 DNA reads TGTGCCAGCAGCCCCCAGGGAGGCGTCAATCAGCCCCAGCATTTT. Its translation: CASSPQGGVNQPQHF.